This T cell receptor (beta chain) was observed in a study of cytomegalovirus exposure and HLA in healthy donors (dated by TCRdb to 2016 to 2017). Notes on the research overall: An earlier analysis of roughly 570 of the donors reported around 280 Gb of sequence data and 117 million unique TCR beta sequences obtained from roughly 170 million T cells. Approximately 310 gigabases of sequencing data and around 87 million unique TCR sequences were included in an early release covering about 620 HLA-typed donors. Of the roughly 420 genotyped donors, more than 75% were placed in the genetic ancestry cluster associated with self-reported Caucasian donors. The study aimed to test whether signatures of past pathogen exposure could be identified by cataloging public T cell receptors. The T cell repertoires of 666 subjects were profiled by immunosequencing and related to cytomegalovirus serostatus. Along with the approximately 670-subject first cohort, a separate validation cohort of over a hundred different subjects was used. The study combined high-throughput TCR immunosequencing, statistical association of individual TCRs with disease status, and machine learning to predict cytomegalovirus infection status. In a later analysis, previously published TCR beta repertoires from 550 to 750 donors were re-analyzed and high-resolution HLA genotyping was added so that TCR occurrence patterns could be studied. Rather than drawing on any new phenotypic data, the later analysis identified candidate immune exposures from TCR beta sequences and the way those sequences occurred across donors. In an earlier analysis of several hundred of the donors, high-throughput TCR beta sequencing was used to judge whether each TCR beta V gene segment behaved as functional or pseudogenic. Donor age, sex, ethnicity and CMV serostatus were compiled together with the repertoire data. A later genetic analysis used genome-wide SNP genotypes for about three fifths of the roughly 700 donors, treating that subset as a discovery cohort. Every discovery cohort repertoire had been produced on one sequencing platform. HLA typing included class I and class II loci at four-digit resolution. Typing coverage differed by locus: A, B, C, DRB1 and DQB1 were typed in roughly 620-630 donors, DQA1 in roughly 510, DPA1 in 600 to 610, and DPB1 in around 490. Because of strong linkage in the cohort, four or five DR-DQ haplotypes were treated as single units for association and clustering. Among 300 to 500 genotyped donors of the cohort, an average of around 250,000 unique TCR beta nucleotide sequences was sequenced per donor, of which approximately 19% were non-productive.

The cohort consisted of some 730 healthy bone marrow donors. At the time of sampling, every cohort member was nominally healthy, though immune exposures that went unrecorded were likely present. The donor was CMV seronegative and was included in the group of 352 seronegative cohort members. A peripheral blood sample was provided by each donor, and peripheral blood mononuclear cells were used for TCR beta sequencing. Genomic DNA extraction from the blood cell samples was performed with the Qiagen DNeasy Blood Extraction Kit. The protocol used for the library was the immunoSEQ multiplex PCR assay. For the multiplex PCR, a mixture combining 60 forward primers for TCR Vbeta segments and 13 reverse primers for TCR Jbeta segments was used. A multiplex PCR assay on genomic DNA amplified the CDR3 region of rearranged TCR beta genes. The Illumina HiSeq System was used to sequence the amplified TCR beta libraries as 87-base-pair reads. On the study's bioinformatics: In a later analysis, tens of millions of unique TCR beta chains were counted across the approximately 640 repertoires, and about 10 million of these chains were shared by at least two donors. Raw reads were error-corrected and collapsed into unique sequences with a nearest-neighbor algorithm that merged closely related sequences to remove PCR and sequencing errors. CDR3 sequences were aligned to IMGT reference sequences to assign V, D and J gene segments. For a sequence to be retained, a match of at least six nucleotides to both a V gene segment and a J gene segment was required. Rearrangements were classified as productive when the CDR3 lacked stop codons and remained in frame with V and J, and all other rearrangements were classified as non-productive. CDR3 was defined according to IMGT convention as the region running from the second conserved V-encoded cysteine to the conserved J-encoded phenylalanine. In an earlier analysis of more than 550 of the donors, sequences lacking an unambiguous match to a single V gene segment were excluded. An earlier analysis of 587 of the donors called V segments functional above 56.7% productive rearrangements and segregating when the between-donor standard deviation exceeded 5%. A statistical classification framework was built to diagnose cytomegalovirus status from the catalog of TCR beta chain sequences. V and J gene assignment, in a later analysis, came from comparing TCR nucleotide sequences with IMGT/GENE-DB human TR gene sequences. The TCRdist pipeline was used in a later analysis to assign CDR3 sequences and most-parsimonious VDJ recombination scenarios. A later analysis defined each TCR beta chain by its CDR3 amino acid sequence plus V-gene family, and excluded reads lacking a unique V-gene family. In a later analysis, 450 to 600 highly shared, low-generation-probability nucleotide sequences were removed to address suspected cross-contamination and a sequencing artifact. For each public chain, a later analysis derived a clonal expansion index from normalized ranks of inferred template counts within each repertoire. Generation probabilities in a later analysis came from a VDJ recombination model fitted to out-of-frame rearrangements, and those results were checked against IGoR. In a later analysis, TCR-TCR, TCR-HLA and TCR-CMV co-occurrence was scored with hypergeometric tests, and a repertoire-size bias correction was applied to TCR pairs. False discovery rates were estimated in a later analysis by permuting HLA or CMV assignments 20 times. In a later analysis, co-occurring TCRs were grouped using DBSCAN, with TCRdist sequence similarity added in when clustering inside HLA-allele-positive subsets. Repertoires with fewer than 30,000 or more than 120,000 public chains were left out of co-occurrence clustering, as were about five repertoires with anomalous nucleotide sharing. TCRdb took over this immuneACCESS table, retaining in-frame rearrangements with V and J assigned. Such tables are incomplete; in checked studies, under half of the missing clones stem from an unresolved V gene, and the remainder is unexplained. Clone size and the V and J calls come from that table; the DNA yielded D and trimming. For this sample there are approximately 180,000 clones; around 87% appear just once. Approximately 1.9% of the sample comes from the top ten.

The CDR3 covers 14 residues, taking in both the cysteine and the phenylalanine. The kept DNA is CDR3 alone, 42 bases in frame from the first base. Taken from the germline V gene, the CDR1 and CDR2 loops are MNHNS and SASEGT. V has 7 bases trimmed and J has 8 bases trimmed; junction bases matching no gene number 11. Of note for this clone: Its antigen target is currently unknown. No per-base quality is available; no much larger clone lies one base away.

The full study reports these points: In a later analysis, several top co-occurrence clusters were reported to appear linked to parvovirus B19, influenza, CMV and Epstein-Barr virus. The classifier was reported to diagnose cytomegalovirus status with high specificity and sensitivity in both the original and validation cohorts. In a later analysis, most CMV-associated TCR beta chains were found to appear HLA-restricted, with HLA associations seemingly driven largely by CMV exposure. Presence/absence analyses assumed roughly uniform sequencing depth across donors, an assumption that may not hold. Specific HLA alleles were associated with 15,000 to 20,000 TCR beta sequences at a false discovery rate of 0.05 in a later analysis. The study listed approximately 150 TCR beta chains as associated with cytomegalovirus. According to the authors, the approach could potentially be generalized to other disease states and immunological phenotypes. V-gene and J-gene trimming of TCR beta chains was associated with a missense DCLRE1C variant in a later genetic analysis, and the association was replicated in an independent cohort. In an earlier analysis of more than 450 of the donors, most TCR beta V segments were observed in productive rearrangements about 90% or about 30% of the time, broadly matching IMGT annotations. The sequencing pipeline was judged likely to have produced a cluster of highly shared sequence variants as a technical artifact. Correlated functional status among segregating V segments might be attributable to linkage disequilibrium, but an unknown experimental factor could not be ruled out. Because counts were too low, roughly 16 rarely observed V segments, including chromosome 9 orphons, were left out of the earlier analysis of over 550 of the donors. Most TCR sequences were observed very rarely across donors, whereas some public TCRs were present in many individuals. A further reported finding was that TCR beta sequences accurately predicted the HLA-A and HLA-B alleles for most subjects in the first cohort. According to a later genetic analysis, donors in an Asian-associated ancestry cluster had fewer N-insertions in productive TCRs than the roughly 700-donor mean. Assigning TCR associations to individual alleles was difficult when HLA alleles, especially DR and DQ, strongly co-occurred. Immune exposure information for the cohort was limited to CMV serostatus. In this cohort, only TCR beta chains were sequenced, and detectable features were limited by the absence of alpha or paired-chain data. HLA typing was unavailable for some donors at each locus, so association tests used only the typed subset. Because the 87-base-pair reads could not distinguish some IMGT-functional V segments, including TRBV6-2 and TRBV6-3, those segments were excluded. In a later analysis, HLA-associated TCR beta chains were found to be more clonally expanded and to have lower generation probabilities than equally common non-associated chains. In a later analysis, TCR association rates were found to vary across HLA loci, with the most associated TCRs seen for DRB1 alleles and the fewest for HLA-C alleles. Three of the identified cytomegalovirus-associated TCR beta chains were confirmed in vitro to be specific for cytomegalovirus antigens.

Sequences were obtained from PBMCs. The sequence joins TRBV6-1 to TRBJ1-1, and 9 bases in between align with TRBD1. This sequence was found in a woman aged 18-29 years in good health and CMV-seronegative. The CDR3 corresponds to CASKPGQGRTEAFF. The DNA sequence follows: TGTGCCAGCAAACCGGGACAGGGCAGGACCGAAGCTTTCTTT.